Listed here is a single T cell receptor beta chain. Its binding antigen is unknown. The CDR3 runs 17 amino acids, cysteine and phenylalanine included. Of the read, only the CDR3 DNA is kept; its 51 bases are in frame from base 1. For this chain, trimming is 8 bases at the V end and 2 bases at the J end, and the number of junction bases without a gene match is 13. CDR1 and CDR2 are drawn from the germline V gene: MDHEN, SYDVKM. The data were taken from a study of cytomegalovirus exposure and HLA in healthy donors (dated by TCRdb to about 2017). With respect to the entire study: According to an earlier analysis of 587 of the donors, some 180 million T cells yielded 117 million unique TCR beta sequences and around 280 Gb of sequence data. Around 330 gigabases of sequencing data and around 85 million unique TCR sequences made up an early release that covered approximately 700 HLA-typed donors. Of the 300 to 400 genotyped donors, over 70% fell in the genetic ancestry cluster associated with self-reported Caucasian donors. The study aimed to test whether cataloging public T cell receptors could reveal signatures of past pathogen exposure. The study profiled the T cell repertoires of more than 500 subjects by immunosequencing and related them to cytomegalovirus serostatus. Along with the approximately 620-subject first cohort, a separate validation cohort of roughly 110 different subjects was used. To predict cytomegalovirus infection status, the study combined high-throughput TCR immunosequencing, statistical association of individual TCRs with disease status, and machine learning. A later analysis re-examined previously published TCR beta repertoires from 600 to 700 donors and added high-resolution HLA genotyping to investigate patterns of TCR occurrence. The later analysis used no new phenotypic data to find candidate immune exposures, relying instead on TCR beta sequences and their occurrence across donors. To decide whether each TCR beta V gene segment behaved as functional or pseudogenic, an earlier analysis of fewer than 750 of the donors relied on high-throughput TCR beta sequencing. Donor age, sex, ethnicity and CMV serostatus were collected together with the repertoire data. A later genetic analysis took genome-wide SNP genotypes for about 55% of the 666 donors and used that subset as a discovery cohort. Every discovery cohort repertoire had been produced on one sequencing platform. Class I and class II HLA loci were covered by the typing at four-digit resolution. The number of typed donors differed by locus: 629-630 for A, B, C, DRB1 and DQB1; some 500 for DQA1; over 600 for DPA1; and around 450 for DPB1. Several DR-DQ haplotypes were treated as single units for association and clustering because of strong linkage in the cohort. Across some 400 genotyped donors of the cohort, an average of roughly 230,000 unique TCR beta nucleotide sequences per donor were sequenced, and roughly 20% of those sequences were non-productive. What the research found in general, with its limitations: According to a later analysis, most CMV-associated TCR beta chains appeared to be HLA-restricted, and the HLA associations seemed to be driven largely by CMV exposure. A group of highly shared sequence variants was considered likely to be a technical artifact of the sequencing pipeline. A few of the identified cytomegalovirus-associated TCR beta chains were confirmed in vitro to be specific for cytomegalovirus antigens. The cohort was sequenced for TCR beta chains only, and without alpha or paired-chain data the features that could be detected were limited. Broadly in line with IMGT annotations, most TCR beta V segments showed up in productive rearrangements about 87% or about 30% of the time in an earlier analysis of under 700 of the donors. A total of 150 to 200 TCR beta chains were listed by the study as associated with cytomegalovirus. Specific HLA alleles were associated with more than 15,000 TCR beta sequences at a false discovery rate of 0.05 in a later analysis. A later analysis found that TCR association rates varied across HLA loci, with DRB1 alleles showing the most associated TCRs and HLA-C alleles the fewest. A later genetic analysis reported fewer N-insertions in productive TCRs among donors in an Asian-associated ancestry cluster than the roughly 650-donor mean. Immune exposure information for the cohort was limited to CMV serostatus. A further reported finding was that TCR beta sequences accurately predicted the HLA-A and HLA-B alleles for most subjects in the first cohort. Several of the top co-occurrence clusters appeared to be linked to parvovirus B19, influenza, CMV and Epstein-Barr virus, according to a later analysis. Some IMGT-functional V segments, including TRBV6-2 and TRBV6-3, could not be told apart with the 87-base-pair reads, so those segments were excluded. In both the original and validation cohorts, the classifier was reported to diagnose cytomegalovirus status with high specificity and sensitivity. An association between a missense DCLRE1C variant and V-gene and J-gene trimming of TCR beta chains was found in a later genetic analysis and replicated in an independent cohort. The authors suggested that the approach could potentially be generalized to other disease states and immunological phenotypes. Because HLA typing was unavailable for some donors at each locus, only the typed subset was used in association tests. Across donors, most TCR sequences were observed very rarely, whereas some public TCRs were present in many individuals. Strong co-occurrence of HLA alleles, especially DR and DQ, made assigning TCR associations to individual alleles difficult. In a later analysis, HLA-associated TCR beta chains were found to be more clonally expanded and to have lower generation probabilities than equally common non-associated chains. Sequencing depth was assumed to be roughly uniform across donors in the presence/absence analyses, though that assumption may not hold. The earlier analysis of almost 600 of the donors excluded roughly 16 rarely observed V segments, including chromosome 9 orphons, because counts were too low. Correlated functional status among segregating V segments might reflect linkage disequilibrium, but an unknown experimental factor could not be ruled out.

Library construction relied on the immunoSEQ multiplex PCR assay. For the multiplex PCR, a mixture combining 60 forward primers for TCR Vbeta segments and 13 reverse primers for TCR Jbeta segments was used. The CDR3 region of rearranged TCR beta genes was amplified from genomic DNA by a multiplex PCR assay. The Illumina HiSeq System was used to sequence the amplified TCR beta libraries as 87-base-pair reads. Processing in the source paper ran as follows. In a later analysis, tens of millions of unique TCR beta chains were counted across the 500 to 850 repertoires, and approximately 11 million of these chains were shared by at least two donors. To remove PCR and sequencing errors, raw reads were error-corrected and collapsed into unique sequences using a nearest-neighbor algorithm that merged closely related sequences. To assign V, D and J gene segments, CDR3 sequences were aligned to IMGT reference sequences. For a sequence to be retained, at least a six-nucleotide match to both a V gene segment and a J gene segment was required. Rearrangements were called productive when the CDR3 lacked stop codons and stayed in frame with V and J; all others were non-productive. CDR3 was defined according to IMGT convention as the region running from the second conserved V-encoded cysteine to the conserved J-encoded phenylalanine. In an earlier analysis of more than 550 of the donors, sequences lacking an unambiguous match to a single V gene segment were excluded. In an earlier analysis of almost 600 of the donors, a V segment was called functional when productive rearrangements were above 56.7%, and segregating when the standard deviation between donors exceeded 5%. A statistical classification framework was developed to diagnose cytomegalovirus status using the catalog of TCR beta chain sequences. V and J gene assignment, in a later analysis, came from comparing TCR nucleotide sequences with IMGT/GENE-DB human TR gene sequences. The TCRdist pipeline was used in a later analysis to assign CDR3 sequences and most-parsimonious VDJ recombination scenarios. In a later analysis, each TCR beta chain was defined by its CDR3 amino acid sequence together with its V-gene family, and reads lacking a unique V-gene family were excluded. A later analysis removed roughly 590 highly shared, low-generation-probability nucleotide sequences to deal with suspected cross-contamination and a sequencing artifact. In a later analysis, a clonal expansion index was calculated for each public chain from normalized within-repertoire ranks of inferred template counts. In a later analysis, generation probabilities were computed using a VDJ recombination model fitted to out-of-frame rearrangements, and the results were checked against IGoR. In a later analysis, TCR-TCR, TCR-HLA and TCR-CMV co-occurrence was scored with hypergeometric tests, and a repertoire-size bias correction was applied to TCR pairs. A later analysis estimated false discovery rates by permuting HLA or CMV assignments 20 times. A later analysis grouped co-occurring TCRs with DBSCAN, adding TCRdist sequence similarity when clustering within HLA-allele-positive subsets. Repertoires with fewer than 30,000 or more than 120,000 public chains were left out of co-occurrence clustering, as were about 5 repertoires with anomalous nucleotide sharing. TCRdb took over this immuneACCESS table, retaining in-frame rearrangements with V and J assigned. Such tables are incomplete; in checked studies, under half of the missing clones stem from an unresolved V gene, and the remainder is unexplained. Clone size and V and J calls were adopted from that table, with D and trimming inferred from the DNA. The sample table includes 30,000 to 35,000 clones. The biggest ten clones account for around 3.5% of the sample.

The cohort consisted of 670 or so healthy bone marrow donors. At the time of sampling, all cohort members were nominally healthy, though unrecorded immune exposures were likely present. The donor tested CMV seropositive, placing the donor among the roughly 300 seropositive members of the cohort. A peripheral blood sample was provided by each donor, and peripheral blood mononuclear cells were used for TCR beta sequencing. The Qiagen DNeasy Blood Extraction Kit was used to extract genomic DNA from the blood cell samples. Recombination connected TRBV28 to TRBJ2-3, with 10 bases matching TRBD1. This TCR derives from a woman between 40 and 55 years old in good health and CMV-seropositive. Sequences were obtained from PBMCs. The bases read TGTGCCAGCCGGGACAGGGGTGTTGGGGCCGCCACAGATACGCAGTATTTT. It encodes CASRDRGVGAATDTQYF.